This T cell receptor beta chain was sequenced in a study of graft-versus-host responses after intestinal transplantation. V shed 5 bases and J shed 5 bases, with 15 bases lying between them. Germline CDR1 is MDHEN and CDR2 is SYDVKM. CDR3 size: 14 residues. Details on this clone: Antigen: not known.

The repertoire was sequenced with immunoSEQ multiplex PCR; TCRdb's copy has only in-frame clones and lacks some. The sample holds roughly 110,000 clones, about 91% seen once. The sequenced sample was unstimulated CD4+ T cells sorted from spleen or lymph node cells, obtained before transplant. The rearrangement links TRBV28 to TRBJ2-5, with D perhaps matching TRBD1 or TRBD2 (6 bases each). This TCR was sampled from a human donor who was the organ donor for an intestinal transplant. CDR3 DNA sequence: TGTGCCAGCAGTAGAGGGGGGAGCGAGGAGACCCAGTACTTC. Protein product: CASSRGGSEETQYF.